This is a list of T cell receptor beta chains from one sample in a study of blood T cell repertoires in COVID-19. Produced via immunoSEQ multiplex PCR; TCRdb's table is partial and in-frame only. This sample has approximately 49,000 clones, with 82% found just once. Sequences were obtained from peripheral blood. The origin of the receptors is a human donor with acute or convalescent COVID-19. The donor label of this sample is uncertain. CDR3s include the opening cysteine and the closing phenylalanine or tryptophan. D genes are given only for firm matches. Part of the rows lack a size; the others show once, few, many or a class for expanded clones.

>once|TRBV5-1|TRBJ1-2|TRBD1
TGCGCCAGCAGCACGGGACAGGGACTAAACTATGGCTACACCTTC
CASSTGQGLNYGYTF
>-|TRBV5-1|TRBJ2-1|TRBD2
TGCGCCAGCAGCTTGCTAAGCGGGGGGTTCTCCTACAATGAGCAGTTCTTC
CASSLLSGGFSYNEQFF
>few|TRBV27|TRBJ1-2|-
TGTGCCGCTAGCGGCGGTTATGGCTACACCTTC
CAASGGYGYTF
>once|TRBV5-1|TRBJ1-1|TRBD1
TGCGCCAGCAGCTTGGGACAGGGGAACGCTTTCTTT
CASSLGQGNAFF
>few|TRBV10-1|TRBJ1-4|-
TGCGCCAAATGCATTTACGGAGACGGGAGACGACTTCAGAATGAAAAACTGTTTTTT
CAKCIYGDGRRLQNEKLFF
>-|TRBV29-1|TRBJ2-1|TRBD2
TGCAGCGTCTCCTCTAGCGGGAACGAGCAGTTCTTC
CSVSSSGNEQFF
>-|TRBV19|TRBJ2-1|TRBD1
TGTGCCAGTAGCCCGGGACAGCCGATCGGCAATGAGCAGTTCTTC
CASSPGQPIGNEQFF
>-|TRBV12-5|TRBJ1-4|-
TGTGCTAGTGGTTTGACCACAGGGCAAGGCTACGAAAAACTGTTTTTT
CASGLTTGQGYEKLFF
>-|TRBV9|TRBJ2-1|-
TGTGCCAGCAGCGGAGCGGAGAGCTCCTACAATGAGCAGTTCTTC
CASSGAESSYNEQFF
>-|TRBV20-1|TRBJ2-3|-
TGCAGTGCTACCCCCAAAGATACGCAGTATTTT
CSATPKDTQYF
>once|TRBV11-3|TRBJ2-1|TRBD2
TGTGCCAGCAGCCCGGGACTAGCGAGAAACAATGAGCAGTTCTTC
CASSPGLARNNEQFF
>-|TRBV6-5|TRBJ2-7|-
TGTGCCAGCAGGCAAAGGGGGACGCGGGAGCAGTACTTC
CASRQRGTREQYF
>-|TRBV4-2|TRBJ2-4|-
TGTGCCAGCAGCCAAGATACTAGGGCCTCAAACATTCAGTACTTC
CASSQDTRASNIQYF
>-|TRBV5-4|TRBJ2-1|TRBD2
TGTGCCAGCAGCCGAAGCGGGGGGTCGAACAATGAGCAGTTCTTC
CASSRSGGSNNEQFF
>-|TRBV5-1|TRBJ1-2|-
TGCGCCAGCAGCTTGGCGGTACAGGGCAACTATGGCTACACCTTC
CASSLAVQGNYGYTF
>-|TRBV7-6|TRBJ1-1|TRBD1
TGTGCCAGCAGCCCCGGACAGGCGATAGACAACACTGAAGCTTTCTTT
CASSPGQAIDNTEAFF
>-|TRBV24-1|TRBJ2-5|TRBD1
TGTGCCACCAGTGACAGGGGGAATACTGAGACCCAGTACTTC
CATSDRGNTETQYF
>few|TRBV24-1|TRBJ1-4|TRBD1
TGTGCCACCAGTGACCCGGGACAGCAGGAATGGGAAAAACTGTTTTTT
CATSDPGQQEWEKLFF
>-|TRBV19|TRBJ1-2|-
TGTGCCAGTAGTCCCTCAACAGGGCTCGGGTATGGCTACACCTTC
CASSPSTGLGYGYTF
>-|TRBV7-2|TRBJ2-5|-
TGTGCCAGCAGCGCCGGGGGTCAAGAGACCCAGTACTTC
CASSAGGQETQYF
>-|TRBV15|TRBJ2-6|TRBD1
TGTGCCACCAGCAGAGAAGGGACAGGATCTGGGGCCAACGTCCTGACTTTC
CATSREGTGSGANVLTF
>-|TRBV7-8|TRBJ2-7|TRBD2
TGTGCCAGCAGCTTAGAGGGGACTATATCTACCGAGCAGTACTTC
CASSLEGTISTEQYF
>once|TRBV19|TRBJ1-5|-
TGTGCCAGTAGTATAGCAGGGAAGGGGAATCAGCCCCAGCATTTT
CASSIAGKGNQPQHF
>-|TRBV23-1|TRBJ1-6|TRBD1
TGCGCCAGCAGTCGGAAGGACCGGACAGGGCTTGCTTCACCCCTCCACTTT
CASSRKDRTGLASPLHF
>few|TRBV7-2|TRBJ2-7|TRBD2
TGTGCCAGCAGCTCTAGCGGGACGAACTACGAGCAGTACTTC
CASSSSGTNYEQYF
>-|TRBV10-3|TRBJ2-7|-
TGTGCCATCAGTAGCGGTTCCTACGAGCAGTACTTC
CAISSGSYEQYF
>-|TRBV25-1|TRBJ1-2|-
TGTGCCAGCAGTGAATGGGGCCTTGCGGGAGCCTATGGCTACACCTTC
CASSEWGLAGAYGYTF
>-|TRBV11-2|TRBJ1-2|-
TGTGCCAGTTCGCTTGGGCGACAGTCCTATGGCTACACCTTC
CASSLGRQSYGYTF
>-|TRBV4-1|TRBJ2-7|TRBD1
TGCGCCAGCAGCCACACCACCGGGACAGGAACCTACGAGCAGTACTTC
CASSHTTGTGTYEQYF
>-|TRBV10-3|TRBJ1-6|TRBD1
TGTGCCATCACGCGCGGGACAGATAATTCACCCCTCCACTTT
CAITRGTDNSPLHF
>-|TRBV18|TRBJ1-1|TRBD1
TGTGCCAGCTCACCCGGGACAGACCTTATGAACACTGAAGCTTTCTTT
CASSPGTDLMNTEAFF
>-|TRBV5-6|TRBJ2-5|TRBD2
TGTGCCAGCAGCTGGGCTAGCGGTGAGACCCAGTACTTC
CASSWASGETQYF
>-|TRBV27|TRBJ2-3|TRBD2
TGTGCCAGCAGTTTAGAGGGACTAGCGGGAGCAGATACGCAGTATTTT
CASSLEGLAGADTQYF
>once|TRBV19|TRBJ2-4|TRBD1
TGTGCCAGTAACCGTGACAGGGTCGGAAACATTCAGTACTTC
CASNRDRVGNIQYF
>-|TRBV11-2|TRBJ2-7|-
TGTGCCAGCAGCTCAACCTACAGGAATCCCTACGAGCAGTACTTC
CASSSTYRNPYEQYF
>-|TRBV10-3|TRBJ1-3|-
TGTGCCATCAGTGAATTACAATCCTCTGGAAACACCATATATTTT
CAISELQSSGNTIYF
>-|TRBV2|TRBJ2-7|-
TGTGCCAGCAGGGACTACCTCTCCTACGAGCAGTACTTC
CASRDYLSYEQYF
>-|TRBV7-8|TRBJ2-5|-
TGTGCCAGCAGCTTCAGGGTAGAAGAGACCCAGTACTTC
CASSFRVEETQYF
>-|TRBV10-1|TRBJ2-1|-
TGCGCCAGCAGCCAGGGATCCTACAATGAGCAGTTCTTC
CASSQGSYNEQFF
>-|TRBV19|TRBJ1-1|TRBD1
TGTGCCAGTAGTATGGGGACAGGGGCCCCCGGGGGGGCTTTCTTT
CASSMGTGAPGGAFF
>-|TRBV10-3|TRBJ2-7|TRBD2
TGTGCCATCAGGATCGGGACTAGCGGAACCTACGAGCAGTACTTC
CAIRIGTSGTYEQYF
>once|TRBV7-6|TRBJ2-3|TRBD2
TGTGCCAGCAGCCCGAGACTAGCGGGAGGGCACACAGATACGCAGTATTTT
CASSPRLAGGHTDTQYF
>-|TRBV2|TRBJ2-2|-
TGTGCCAGCAGTGCCGAACAGGTTAGCGGGGAGCTGTTTTTT
CASSAEQVSGELFF
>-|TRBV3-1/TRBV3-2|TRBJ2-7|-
TGTGCCAGCAGCCAAGTCTACTACGAGCAGTACTTC
CASSQVYYEQYF
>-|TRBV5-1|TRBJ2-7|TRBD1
TGCGCCAGCAGCTTGGAAGGACAGGGTTACGAGCAGTACTTC
CASSLEGQGYEQYF
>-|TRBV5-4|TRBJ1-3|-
TGTGCCAGCAGCTTGCTTGGAAACACCATATATTTT
CASSLLGNTIYF
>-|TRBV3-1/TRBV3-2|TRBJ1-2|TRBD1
TGTGCCAGCAGCCGTGGGGACAGGTACTTGGCGGATGGCTACACCTTC
CASSRGDRYLADGYTF
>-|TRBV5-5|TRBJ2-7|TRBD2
TGTGCCAGCAGCTGGGACTCTAGCGGGATAGCGTACGAGCAGTACTTC
CASSWDSSGIAYEQYF
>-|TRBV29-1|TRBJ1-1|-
TGCAGCGTACCCGAGGGCAGGGAGGACACTGAAGCTTTCTTT
CSVPEGREDTEAFF
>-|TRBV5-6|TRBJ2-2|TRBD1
TGTGCCAGCAGCTTAGGACAGGGTGTCGGGGAGCTGTTTTTT
CASSLGQGVGELFF
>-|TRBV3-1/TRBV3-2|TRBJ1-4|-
TGTGCCAGCAGCCGACAGCCTTCAACTAATGAAAAACTGTTTTTT
CASSRQPSTNEKLFF
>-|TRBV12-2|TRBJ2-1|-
TGTGCAAGTCGCTCCCTAGCGGTTAATGAAAACAATGAGCAGTTCTTC
CASRSLAVNENNEQFF
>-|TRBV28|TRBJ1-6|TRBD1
TGTGCCAGCAGTTCGACAGGGAAAGGTTCACCCCTCCACTTT
CASSSTGKGSPLHF